The sequence of this T cell receptor (beta chain) was determined in a study of vaccination and CD4 T cells after COVID-19. Across the whole study: Convalescent cases consisted of six males and four females, of whom two were Hispanic.

Stated time point: late sampling 161 to 241 days after vaccination in three convalescent patients. The treatment is: approximately 9-day PBMC culture with coronavirus spike peptide pools or control peptides (ViraFEST assay). Convalescent patients tested SARS-CoV-2 PCR positive from March to December 2020, before Alpha, Beta and Delta emerged. At the Johns Hopkins FTIC core, DNA taken from cultured CD4+ T cells was sequenced by way of the Oncomine TCR Beta short-read assay. TCRdb fed the PCR reads into MiXCR, producing one record per CDR3 protein. This table holds more than 20,000 distinct CDR3 sequences, around 42% found once. Remarks on this clonotype: The antigen is unknown.

Points from the study as a whole: Apart from involving relatively few convalescent patients, the work omitted early post-infection timepoints.

The V gene end was trimmed by 0 bases and the J gene end by 5 bases; junction bases not matched to a gene: 6. CDR1 is MNHNS, CDR2 SASEGT, per germline. This CDR3 has 16 residues. The TCR originated in a human donor who had recovered from COVID-19. The chain combines TRBV6-1 with TRBJ2-3, with 9 bases that match TRBD2. Material: CD4+ T cells from blood, cultured in vitro, obtained about 7 months after SARS-CoV-2 vaccination. The CDR3: CASSEARGRAGDTQYF. The CDR3 coding sequence is TGTGCCAGCAGTGAAGCACGCGGGAGGGCCGGAGATACGCAGTATTTT.